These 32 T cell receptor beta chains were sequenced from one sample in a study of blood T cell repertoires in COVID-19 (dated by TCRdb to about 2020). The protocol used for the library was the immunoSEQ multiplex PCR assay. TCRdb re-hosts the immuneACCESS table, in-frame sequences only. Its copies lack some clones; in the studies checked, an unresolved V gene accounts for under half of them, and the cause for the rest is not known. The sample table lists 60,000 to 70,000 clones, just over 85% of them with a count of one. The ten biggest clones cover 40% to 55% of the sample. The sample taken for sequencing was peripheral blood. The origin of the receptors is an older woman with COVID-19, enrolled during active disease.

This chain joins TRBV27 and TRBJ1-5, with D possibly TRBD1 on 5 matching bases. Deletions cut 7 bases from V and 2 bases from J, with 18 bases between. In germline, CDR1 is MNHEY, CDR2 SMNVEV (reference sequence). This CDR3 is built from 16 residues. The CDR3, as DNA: TGTGCCAGCACCCCAGGGCCCTCATGGGGCAATCAGCCCCAGCATTTT. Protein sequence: CASTPGPSWGNQPQHF.

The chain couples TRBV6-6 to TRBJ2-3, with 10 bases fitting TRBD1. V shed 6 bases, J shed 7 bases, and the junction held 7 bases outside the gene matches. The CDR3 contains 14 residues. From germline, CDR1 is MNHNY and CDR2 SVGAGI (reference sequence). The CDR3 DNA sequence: TGTGCCAGCAGCCGGGACAGGGGTAAAAATACGCAGTATTTT. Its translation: CASSRDRGKNTQYF.

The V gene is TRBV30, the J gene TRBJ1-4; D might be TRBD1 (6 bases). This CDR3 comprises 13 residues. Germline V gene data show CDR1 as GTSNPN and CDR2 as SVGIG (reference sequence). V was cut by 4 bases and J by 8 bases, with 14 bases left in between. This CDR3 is CAWTGAVGEKLFF. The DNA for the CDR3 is TGTGCCTGGACAGGGGCGGTAGGGGAAAAACTGTTTTTT.

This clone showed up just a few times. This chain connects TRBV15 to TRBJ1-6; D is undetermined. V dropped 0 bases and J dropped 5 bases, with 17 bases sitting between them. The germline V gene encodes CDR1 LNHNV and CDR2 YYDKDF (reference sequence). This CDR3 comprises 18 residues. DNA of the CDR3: TGTGCCACCAGCAGAGAGGTTGCCTCAGCGGGGAATAATTCACCCCTCCACTTT. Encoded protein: CATSREVASAGNNSPLHF.

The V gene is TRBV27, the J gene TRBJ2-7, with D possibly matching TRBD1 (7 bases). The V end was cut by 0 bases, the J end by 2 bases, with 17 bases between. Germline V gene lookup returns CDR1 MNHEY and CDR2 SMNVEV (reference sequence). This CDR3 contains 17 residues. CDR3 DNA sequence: TGTGCCAGCAGTTTATCTCGCGGGGACAGAATCGCCTACGAGCAGTACTTC. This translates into CASSLSRGDRIAYEQYF.

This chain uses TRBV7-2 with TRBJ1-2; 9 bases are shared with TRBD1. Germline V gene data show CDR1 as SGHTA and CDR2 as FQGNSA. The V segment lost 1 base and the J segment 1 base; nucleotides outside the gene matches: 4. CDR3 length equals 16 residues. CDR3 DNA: TGTGCCAGCAGCTTAGTCGGGACAGGGAATAACTATGGCTACACCTTC. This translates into CASSLVGTGNNYGYTF.

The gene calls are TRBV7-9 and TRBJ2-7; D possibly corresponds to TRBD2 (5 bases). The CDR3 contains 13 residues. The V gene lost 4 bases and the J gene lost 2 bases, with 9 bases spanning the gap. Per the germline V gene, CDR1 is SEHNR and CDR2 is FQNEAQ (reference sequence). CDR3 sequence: CASSSSGAYEQYF. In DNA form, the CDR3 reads TGTGCCAGCAGCTCGTCCGGGGCCTACGAGCAGTACTTC.

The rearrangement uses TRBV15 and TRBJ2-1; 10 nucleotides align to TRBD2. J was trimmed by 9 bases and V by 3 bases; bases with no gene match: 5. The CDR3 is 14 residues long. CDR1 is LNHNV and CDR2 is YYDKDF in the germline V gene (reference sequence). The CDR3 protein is CATSRGGLASEQFF. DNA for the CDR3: TGTGCCACCAGCAGGGGGGGACTAGCGAGTGAGCAGTTCTTC.

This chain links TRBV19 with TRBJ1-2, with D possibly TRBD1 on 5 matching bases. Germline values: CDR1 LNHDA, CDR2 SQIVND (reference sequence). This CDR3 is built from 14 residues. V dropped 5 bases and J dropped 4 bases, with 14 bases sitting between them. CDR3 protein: CASSSNGHRYGYTF. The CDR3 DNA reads TGTGCCAGTAGTTCCAATGGACACCGCTATGGCTACACCTTC.

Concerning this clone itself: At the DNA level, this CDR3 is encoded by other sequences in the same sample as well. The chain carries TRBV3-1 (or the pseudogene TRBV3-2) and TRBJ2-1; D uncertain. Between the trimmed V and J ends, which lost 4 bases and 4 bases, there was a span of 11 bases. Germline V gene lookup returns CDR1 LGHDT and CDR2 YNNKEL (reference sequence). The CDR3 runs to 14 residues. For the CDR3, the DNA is TGTGCCAGCAGCCTGCGCGAGCTATACAATGAGCAGTTCTTC. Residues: CASSLRELYNEQFF.

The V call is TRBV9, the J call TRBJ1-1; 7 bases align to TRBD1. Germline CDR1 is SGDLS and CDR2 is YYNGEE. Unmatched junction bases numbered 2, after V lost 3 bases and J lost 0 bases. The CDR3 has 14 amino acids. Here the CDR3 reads CASSGGQMNTEAFF. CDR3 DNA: TGTGCCAGCAGCGGGGGACAGATGAACACTGAAGCTTTCTTT.

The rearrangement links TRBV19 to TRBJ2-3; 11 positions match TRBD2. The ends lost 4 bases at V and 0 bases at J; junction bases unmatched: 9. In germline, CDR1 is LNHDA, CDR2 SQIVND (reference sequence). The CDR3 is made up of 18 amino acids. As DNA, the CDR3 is TGTGCCAGTAGTAAGGGGCTAGCGGGGGGCCCTAGCACAGATACGCAGTATTTT. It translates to CASSKGLAGGPSTDTQYF.

The CDR3 DNA is TGCAGCGTTCGGGACAGGGGGCGAGGTCAGCCCCAGCATTTT. Its translation: CSVRDRGRGQPQHF. The V call is TRBV29-1, the J call TRBJ1-5; 12 nucleotides line up with TRBD1. Germline-derived CDR1 and CDR2 are SQVTM and ANQGSEA. The CDR3 is 14 amino acids. Unmatched junction bases numbered 5, after V lost 5 bases and J lost 6 bases.

The CDR3 bases are TGTGCCAGCAGCCCCCGGGACAGGAGCCACGAGCAGTACTTC. It yields the protein CASSPRDRSHEQYF. The chain has TRBV5-4 and TRBJ2-7, with 8 bases matching TRBD1. Germline V lookup: CDR1 SGHNT, CDR2 YYREEE (reference sequence). J lost 5 bases, V lost 4 bases, and 8 bases had no gene match. This CDR3 spans 14 amino acids. Complete variable domain (other parts from reference TRBV5-4 and TRBJ2-7): ETGVTQSPTHLIKTRGQQVTLRCSSQSGHNTVSWYQQALGQGPQFIFQYYREEENGRGNFPPRFSGLQFPNYSSELNVNALELDDSALYLCASSPRDRSHEQYFGPGTRLTVT.

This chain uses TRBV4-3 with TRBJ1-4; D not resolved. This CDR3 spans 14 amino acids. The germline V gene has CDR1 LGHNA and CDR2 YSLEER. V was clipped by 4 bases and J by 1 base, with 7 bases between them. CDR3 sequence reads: CASSPQLTNEKLFF. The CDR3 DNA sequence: TGCGCCAGCAGCCCACAGTTAACTAATGAAAAACTGTTTTTT.

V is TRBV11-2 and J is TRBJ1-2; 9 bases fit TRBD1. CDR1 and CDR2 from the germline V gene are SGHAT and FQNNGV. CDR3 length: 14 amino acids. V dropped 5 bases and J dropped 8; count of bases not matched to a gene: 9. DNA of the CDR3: TGTGCCAGCAGCACCCAAACAGGGGGCGTAGGCTACACCTTC. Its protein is CASSTQTGGVGYTF. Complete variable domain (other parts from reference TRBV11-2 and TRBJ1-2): EAGVAQSPRYKIIEKRQSVAFWCNPISGHATLYWYQQILGQGPKLLIQFQNNGVVDDSQLPKDRFSAERLKGVDSTLKIQPAKLEDSAVYLCASSTQTGGVGYTFGSGTRLTVV.

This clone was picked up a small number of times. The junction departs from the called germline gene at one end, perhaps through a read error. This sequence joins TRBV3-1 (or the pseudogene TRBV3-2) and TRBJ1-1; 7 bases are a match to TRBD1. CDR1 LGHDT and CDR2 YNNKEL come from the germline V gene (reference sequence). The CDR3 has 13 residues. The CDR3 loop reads CASTQEGAGEAFF. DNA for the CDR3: TGTGCCAGCACCCAAGAGGGGGCTGGTGAAGCTTTCTTT.

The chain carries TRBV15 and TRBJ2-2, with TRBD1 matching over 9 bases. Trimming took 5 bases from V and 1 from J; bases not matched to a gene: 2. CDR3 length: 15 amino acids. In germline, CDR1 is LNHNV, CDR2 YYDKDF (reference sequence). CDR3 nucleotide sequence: TGTGCCACCAGCCCGACAGGGGGGAACACCGGGGAGCTGTTTTTT. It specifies CATSPTGGNTGELFF.

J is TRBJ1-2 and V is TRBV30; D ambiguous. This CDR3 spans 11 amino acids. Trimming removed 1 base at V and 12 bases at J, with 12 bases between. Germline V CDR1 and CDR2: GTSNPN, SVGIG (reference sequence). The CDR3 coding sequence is TGTGCCTGGAGTGAAAGAGGGATCCACACCTTC. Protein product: CAWSERGIHTF.

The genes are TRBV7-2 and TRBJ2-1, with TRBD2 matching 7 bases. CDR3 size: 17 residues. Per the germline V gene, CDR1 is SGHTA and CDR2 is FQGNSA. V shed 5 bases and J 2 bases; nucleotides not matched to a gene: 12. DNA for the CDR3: TGTGCCAGCAGCCTGGGGCCCCCAGCGGGGCCCTACAATGAGCAGTTCTTC. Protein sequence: CASSLGPPAGPYNEQFF.

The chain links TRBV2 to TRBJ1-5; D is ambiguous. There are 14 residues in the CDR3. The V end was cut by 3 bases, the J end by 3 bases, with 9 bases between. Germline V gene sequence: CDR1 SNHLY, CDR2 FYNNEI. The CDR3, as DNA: TGTGCCAGCAGTGATTGGCAGAACAATCAGCCCCAGCATTTT. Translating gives CASSDWQNNQPQHF.

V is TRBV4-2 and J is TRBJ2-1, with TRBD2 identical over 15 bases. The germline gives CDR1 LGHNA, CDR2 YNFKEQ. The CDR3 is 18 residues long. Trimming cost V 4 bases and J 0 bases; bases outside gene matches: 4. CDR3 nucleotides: TGTGCCAGCAGCCGGGGGACTAGCGGGGGGAGCTCCTACAATGAGCAGTTCTTC. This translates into CASSRGTSGGSSYNEQFF.

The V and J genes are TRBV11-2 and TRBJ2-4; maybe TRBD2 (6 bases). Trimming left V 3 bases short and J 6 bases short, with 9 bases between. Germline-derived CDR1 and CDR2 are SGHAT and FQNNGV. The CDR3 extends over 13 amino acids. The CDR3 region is CASSLGGANIQYF. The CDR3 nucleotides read TGTGCCAGCAGCTTGGGGGGAGCAAACATTCAGTACTTC.

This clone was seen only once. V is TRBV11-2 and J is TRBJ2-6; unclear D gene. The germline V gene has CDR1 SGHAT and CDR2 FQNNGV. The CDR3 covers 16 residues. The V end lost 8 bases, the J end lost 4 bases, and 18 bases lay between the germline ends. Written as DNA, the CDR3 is TGTGCCAGCCCCACGCCTCCCGCGTCCGGGGCCAACGTCCTGACTTTC. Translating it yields CASPTPPASGANVLTF.

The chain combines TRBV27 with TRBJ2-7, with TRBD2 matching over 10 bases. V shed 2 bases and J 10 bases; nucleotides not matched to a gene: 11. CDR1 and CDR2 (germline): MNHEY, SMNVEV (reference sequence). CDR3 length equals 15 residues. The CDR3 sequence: CASSLTSGATSYQYF. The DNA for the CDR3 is TGTGCCAGCAGTTTAACTAGCGGGGCCACCTCCTACCAGTACTTC.

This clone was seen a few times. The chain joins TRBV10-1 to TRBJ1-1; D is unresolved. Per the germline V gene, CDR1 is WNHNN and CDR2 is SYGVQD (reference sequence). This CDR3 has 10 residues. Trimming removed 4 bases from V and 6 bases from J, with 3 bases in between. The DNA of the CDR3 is TGCGCCAGCAGTGCGTCTGAAGCTTTCTTT. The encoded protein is CASSASEAFF.

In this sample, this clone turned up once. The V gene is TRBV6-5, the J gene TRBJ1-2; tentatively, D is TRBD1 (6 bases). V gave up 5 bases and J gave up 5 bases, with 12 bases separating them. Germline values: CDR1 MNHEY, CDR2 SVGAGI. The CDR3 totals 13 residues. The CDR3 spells CASSRDTLYGYTF. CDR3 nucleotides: TGTGCCAGCAGTCGGGACACGTTGTATGGCTACACCTTC.

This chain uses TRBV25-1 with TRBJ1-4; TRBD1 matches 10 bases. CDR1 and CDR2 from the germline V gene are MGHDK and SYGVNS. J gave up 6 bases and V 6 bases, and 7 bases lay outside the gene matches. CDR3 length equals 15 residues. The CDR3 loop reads CASSHDRGRDEKLFF. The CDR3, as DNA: TGTGCCAGCAGCCACGACAGGGGGCGCGATGAAAAACTGTTTTTT.

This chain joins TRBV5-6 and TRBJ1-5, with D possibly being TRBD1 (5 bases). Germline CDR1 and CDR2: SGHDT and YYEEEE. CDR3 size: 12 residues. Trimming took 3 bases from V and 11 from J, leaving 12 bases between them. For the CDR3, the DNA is TGTGCCAGCAGCTACAGGTCTCGGACCCAGCATTTT. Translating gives CASSYRSRTQHF.

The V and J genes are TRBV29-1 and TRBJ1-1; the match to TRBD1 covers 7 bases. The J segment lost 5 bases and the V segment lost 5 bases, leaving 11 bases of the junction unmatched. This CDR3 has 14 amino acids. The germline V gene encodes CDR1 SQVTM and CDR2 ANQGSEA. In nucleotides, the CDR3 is TGCAGCGTTCCCTTGGGGTCAGGGGGGACTGAAGCTTTCTTT. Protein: CSVPLGSGGTEAFF. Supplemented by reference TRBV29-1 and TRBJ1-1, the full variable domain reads SAVISQKPSRDICQRGTSLTIQCQVDSQVTMMFWYRQQPGQSLTLIATANQGSEATYESGFVIDKFPISRPNLTFSTLTVSNMSPEDSSIYLCSVPLGSGGTEAFFGQGTRLTVV.

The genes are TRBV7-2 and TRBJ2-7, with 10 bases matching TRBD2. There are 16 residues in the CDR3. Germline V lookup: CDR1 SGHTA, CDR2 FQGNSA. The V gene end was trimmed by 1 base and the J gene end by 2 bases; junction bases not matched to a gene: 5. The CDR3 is CASSLGTSGNPYEQYF. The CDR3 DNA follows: TGTGCCAGCAGCTTAGGCACTAGCGGGAACCCCTACGAGCAGTACTTC.

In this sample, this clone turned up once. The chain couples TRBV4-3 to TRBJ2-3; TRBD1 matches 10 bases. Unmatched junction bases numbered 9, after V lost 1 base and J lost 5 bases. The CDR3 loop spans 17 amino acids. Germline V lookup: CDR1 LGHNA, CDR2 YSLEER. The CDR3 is CASSQARQGALGDTQYF. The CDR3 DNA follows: TGCGCCAGCAGCCAAGCAAGACAGGGGGCGCTTGGAGATACGCAGTATTTT.